The TCR beta chain under discussion was sequenced for a study of CXCR4 blockade with PD-1 therapy in pancreatic cancer. Sequencing used immunoSEQ multiplex PCR; TCRdb keeps in-frame clones, though not all of them. The data hold about 2,400 clones, with about 40% observed a single time. V shed 5 bases, J shed 4 bases, and the junction held 5 bases outside the gene matches. Germline V gives CDR1 KGHSH, CDR2 LQKENI. The CDR3 extends over 17 amino acids. Patients who provided the archived tumor blocks had not received neoadjuvant therapy before surgery. Notes on the study in general: Sequencing covered TCRbeta chains only, not alpha chains. Survival did not correlate with tumor clonality, which averaged around 0.13 versus 0.046. Convergent selection by common tumor antigens was suggested by nucleotide rearrangement counts.

Remarks on this clone: Its antigen remains unidentified.

Sequencing was done on a sample of tumor tissue. The sequence came from a human donor with pancreatic ductal adenocarcinoma. The rearrangement uses TRBV18 and TRBJ2-6, with TRBD2 matching over 13 bases. The CDR3 sequence is CASSSTSGRTGANVLTF. The CDR3 region has the DNA TGTGCCAGCTCATCGACTAGCGGGAGGACGGGGGCCAACGTCCTGACTTTC.